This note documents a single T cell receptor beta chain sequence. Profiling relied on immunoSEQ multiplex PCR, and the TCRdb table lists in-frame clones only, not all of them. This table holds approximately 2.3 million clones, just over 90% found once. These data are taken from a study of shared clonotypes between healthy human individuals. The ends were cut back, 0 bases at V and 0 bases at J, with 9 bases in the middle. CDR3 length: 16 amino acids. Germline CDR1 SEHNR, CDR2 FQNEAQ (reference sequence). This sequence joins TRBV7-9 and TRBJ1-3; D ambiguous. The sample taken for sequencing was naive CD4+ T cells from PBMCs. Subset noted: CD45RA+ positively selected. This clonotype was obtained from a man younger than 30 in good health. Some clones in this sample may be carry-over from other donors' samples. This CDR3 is CASSLALEPSGNTIYF. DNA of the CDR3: TGTGCCAGCAGCTTAGCGTTGGAGCCCTCTGGAAACACCATATATTTT.